This T cell receptor beta chain comes out of a study of T cell clusters in autoimmune cytopenias. Germline CDR1 is PRHDT and CDR2 is FYEKMQ (reference sequence). The CDR3 extends over 13 amino acids. Tens of thousands of genome equivalents of blood DNA were amplified for TRB. TRB was amplified by touch-down multiplex PCR, primer pools A and B combined. TCRdb reprocessed the multiplex PCR reads and keeps a single row for each CDR3 protein, giving no DNA. The sample's table shows more than 4,500 distinct CDR3 sequences. The same data also contributed to another study, on T cell repertoires in aging, cancer and after chemotherapy. From that paper: Donors were grouped into six age bands spanning 30 or younger through 70 or older. Healthy donors lost TCR diversity with age mainly through richness, cancer patients through richness and evenness.

The specimen was peripheral blood. This receptor was taken from a human donor in good health. The chain combines TRBV13 with TRBJ2-5; there is no DNA to check the TCRdb D call of TRBD1. CDR3 sequence: CASRVQGSETQYF. The full variable domain, completed using reference TRBV13 and TRBJ2-5, is AAGVIQSPRHLIKEKRETATLKCYPIPRHDTVYWYQQGPGQDPQFLISFYEKMQSDKGSIPDRFSAQQFSDYHSELNMSSLELGDSALYFCASRVQGSETQYFGPGTRLLVL.